A single sample is the source of the 5 T cell receptor beta chains below, sequenced in a study of shared clonotypes between healthy human individuals. Libraries were prepared by immunoSEQ multiplex PCR; TCRdb keeps only in-frame clonotypes and omits some of them. The sample lists millions of clones, about 92% occurring once. Naive CD8 cells lacked CD45RO and underwent positive selection for CCR7, leaving out terminally differentiated effector memory CD45RA+ cells. Sequencing was done on a sample of naive CD8+ T cells from PBMCs. Receptor source: a man between 18 and 29 years old in good health. Some clones in this sample may be carry-over from other donors' samples.

V and J are TRBV6-6 and TRBJ1-2; maybe TRBD1 (5 bases). The CDR3 spans 12 residues. The V gene's germline CDR1 is MNHNY and CDR2 SVGAGI (reference sequence). The V and J ends lost 2 bases and 7 bases respectively, with 8 bases between them. The CDR3 DNA sequence: TGTGCCAGCAGTTACAAAGGGGTTGGCTACACCTTC. Its translation: CASSYKGVGYTF.

In DNA, the CDR3 is TGTGCCAGCAGTTTGGACGGGACAGCTAACTATGGCTACACCTTC. Encoded protein: CASSLDGTANYGYTF. The chain uses TRBV28 and TRBJ1-2; 7 nucleotides line up with TRBD1. V lost 3 bases and J lost 0; bases outside the gene matches: 4. Germline lookup yields CDR1 MDHEN and CDR2 SYDVKM. The CDR3 sequence is 15 residues long.

Only a few counts were recorded for this clone. V is TRBV5-1 and J is TRBJ2-7; no definite D call. The CDR3 has 14 amino acids. Germline V lookup: CDR1 SGHRS, CDR2 YFSETQ. The V gene lost 7 bases and the J gene lost 2 bases, with 16 bases spanning the gap. CDR3 sequence (DNA): TGCGCCAGCGGATCACTGGAAGAACCCTACGAGCAGTACTTC. Translating it yields CASGSLEEPYEQYF.

This clone was counted once. Distinct nucleotide sequences in the sample also encode this CDR3. The J gene is TRBJ1-1, the V gene TRBV5-8, with D unclear. With 0 bases removed from V and 0 bases from J, the gap between germline ends came to 9 bases. The CDR3 has 15 amino acids. Germline CDR1 is SGHTS and CDR2 is YDEGEE. In DNA, the CDR3 is TGTGCCAGCAGCTTGGCCGGAGGACTGAACACTGAAGCTTTCTTT. Amino acid sequence: CASSLAGGLNTEAFF.

The CDR3 DNA is TGTGCCAGCAGCTCGGCCGGGGGGGCGTTTAACTATGGCTACACCTTC. Amino acids: CASSSAGGAFNYGYTF. V usage is TRBV7-9 and J usage is TRBJ1-2; TRBD1 might be the D (6 bases). V was shortened by 4 bases and J by 1 base, with 16 bases between the two germline ends. The CDR3 is made up of 16 amino acids. The germline V gene encodes CDR1 SEHNR and CDR2 FQNEAQ (reference sequence).